The 21 T cell receptor beta chains below were found in one sample sequenced in a study of T cell responses to AZD1222 COVID-19 vaccine. TCRdb's copy holds only in-frame clones and misses some; the assay was immunoSEQ multiplex PCR. Of roughly 130,000 clones listed, roughly 94% are singletons. The input for sequencing was peripheral blood, taken on day 0 of AZD1222 vaccination. These receptor sequences come from an adult in good health.

The genes are TRBV6-5 and TRBJ2-2; D is undetermined. V shed 6 bases and J shed 0 bases, with 11 bases lying between them. This CDR3 is 15 amino acids long. Germline CDR1 is MNHEY and CDR2 is SVGAGI. CDR3 residues: CASSRHITNTGELFF. Written as DNA, the CDR3 is TGTGCCAGCAGCCGACATATCACGAACACCGGGGAGCTGTTTTTT.

The genes are TRBV4-1 and TRBJ2-7; 7 positions match TRBD2. The CDR3 is 13 residues long. V shed 3 bases and J 6 bases; nucleotides not matched to a gene: 5. Looked up from germline, CDR1 is MGHRA and CDR2 is YSYEKL. CDR3 coding DNA: TGCGCCAGCAGCCAGCGGGAGAGGCGCGAGCAGTACTTC. It is translated as CASSQRERREQYF.

The table lists this clone with a few counts. V is TRBV9 and J is TRBJ1-2; TRBD1 agrees at 7 bases. Germline-derived CDR1 and CDR2 are SGDLS and YYNGEE. Trimming cost V 4 bases and J 4 bases; bases outside gene matches: 7. The CDR3 sequence is 14 residues long. The CDR3 DNA reads as TGTGCCAGCAGCCCCGACAGGGAGGCCTATGGCTACACCTTC. Translated, it gives CASSPDREAYGYTF.

V gene TRBV19 combines with J gene TRBJ2-5, with 8 bases matching TRBD2. V lost 7 bases and J lost 1; bases outside the gene matches: 5. CDR3 length: 14 residues. Germline V gives CDR1 LNHDA, CDR2 SQIVND (reference sequence). CDR3 loop: CASNGGAVQETQYF. CDR3 bases: TGTGCCAGTAACGGGGGGGCGGTCCAAGAGACCCAGTACTTC.

The genes are TRBV29-1 and TRBJ1-2; no clear D. From germline, CDR1 is SQVTM and CDR2 ANQGSEA. The CDR3 loop spans 15 amino acids. Between the trimmed V and J ends, which lost 0 bases and 4 bases, there was a span of 15 bases. The CDR3, as DNA: TGCAGCGTTGAAGATTGGGGAAGGGAGGGCTATGGCTACACCTTC. Translation gives CSVEDWGREGYGYTF.

In the case of this clone: The conserved closing phenylalanine or tryptophan is absent in this CDR3, likely reflecting a read error. The DNA is omitted, as the CDR3 cannot be located on it reliably, and the CDR3 follows TCRdb's listing. The rearrangement joins TRBV28 to TRBJ1-2; the D call in the table, TRBD1, was not verified against the DNA. CDR1 and CDR2 (germline): MDHEN, SYDVKM. The CDR3 has 16 amino acids, counting both end residues. The CDR3 reads CASSFPLSRQGTLGID.

The rearrangement uses TRBV7-8 and TRBJ2-6; 8 bases map to TRBD1. The CDR3 is made up of 19 amino acids. Trimming at V came to 3 bases and at J to 4 bases, leaving 14 bases not matched to a gene. Germline loops: CDR1 SGHVS, CDR2 FQNEAQ. CDR3 region: CASSFRERQGARGANVLTF. As DNA, the CDR3 is TGTGCCAGCAGCTTCCGTGAGCGGCAGGGGGCGCGAGGGGCCAACGTCCTGACTTTC. Supplemented by reference TRBV7-8 and TRBJ2-6, the full variable domain reads GAGVSQSPRYKVAKRGQDVALRCDPISGHVSLFWYQQALGQGPEFLTYFQNEAQLDKSGLPSDRFFAERPEGSVSTLKIQRTQQEDSAVYLCASSFRERQGARGANVLTFGAGSRLTVL.

V and J are TRBV11-1 and TRBJ2-7; D remains unclear. Germline values: CDR1 SGHAT, CDR2 FQDESV (reference sequence). This CDR3 region has 12 residues. V lost 5 bases and J lost 2, with 7 bases in between. This CDR3 is CASSRHTYEQYF. CDR3 nucleotide sequence: TGTGCCAGCAGCCGACACACCTACGAGCAGTACTTC.

V gene TRBV11-2 combines with J gene TRBJ2-6, with D tentatively TRBD1 (5 bases). The V end was cut by 2 bases, the J end by 9 bases, with 14 bases between. This CDR3 has 15 residues. CDR1 SGHAT and CDR2 FQNNGV come from the germline V gene. The CDR3 region has the DNA TGTGCCAGCAGCTTAAGTGGGGCCCCATTCAACGTCCTGACTTTC. Translated: CASSLSGAPFNVLTF.

The chain employs TRBV7-8 and TRBJ2-5, with TRBD1 identical over 7 bases. Trimming removed 7 bases from V and 1 base from J; junction bases left unmatched: 9. Germline V gives CDR1 SGHVS, CDR2 FQNEAQ. This CDR3 spans 15 amino acids. The CDR3 DNA reads as TGTGCCAGCACCCACGCTAGGGGGCTCCAAGAGACCCAGTACTTC. This sequence encodes CASTHARGLQETQYF.

This clone showed up just once. Other DNA sequences in the same sample also yield this CDR3. The V call is TRBV7-9, the J call TRBJ1-2; possibly TRBD1 for D (5 bases). This CDR3 is built from 14 residues. With 1 base removed from V and 2 bases from J, the gap between germline ends came to 8 bases. Germline loops: CDR1 SEHNR, CDR2 FQNEAQ (reference sequence). The CDR3: CASSLGQGNYGYTF. The CDR3, as DNA: TGTGCCAGCAGCTTAGGGCAGGGAAACTATGGCTACACCTTC.

This clone was recorded once. This rearrangement joins TRBV27 to TRBJ1-5; D unresolved. CDR1 and CDR2 from the germline V gene are MNHEY and SMNVEV (reference sequence). The CDR3 sequence is 14 residues long. V lost 2 bases and J lost 0, with 5 bases in between. The CDR3 is CASSLGYSNQPQHF. In DNA, the CDR3 is TGTGCCAGCAGTTTAGGTTATAGCAATCAGCCCCAGCATTTT.

This clone has more than one count but fewer than ten. The genes are TRBV28 and TRBJ1-1; a weak D match, TRBD1 (5 bases). Germline-derived CDR1 and CDR2 are MDHEN and SYDVKM. The CDR3 totals 15 residues. V was cut by 5 bases and J by 1 base, with 14 bases left in between. CDR3 nucleotides: TGTGCCAGCAGTGGGTCGACAGCTTCGAACACTGAAGCTTTCTTT. This encodes CASSGSTASNTEAFF.

The V call is TRBV5-1, the J call TRBJ1-2; D gene ambiguous. CDR3 length equals 14 residues. The V end was cut by 0 bases, the J end by 6 bases, with 12 bases between. The germline V gene encodes CDR1 SGHRS and CDR2 YFSETQ. CDR3 sequence (DNA): TGCGCCAGCAGCTTGGTTGCCGGGCCAGATGGCTACACCTTC. Amino acids: CASSLVAGPDGYTF.

In its sample, this clone was seen once. This chain links TRBV5-4 with TRBJ1-2, with D possibly being TRBD1 (6 bases). The V end was cut by 4 bases, the J end by 13 bases, with 20 bases between. CDR1 and CDR2 from the germline V gene are SGHNT and YYREEE (reference sequence). CDR3 length equals 13 residues. The CDR3 nucleotides read TGTGCCAGCAGCCGGTACACGGGACAAACTAGCACCTTC. This encodes CASSRYTGQTSTF.

The rearrangement joins TRBV30 to TRBJ1-2; a weak D match, TRBD1 (6 bases). This CDR3 contains 14 residues. Germline lookup yields CDR1 GTSNPN and CDR2 SVGIG (reference sequence). V gave up 0 bases and J gave up 4 bases, with 12 bases separating them. CDR3 loop: CAWSVGGGSYGYTF. DNA for the CDR3: TGTGCCTGGAGTGTCGGAGGGGGAAGCTATGGCTACACCTTC.

The J gene is TRBJ1-4, the V gene TRBV6-5; 8 bases fit TRBD1. The CDR3 contains 14 residues. The ends lost 5 bases at V and 5 bases at J; junction bases unmatched: 4. CDR1 and CDR2 from the germline V gene are MNHEY and SVGAGI. The DNA for the CDR3 is TGTGCCAGCAGTATCCGGACAGGGAATGAAAAACTGTTTTTT. Translated: CASSIRTGNEKLFF.

V and J are TRBV29-1 and TRBJ1-1; D gene uncertain. Trimming took off 3 bases at V and 4 bases at J, with 3 bases between the two ends. CDR1 is SQVTM and CDR2 is ANQGSEA in the germline V gene. The length of the CDR3 is 10 residues. The DNA of the CDR3 is TGCAGCGTTGACGGCACTGAAGCTTTCTTT. Translated: CSVDGTEAFF.

The chain uses TRBV27 and TRBJ2-1; D is unresolved. The CDR3 is 11 amino acids. Trimming took off 4 bases at V and 8 bases at J, with 6 bases between the two ends. Germline-derived CDR1 and CDR2 are MNHEY and SMNVEV (reference sequence). The CDR3 nucleotides are TGTGCCAGCAGTTCTTACTATGAGCAGTTCTTC. Amino acid sequence: CASSSYYEQFF.

The chain uses TRBV15 and TRBJ1-1; D possibly corresponds to TRBD1 (6 bases). V was cut by 0 bases and J by 3 bases, with 14 bases left in between. CDR1 LNHNV and CDR2 YYDKDF come from the germline V gene (reference sequence). The CDR3 is 16 amino acids. CDR3 sequence reads: CATSRDMGGRDTEAFF. CDR3 nucleotide sequence: TGTGCCACCAGCAGAGATATGGGGGGCAGGGACACTGAAGCTTTCTTT.

The chain recombines TRBV5-1 with TRBJ2-5; maybe TRBD2 (5 bases). This CDR3 has 14 residues. Trimming shortened V by 0 bases and J by 5 bases, and 11 bases separated the two germline ends. CDR1 and CDR2 (germline): SGHRS, YFSETQ. The CDR3 protein is CASSLVYRGETQYF. CDR3 nucleotides: TGCGCCAGCAGCTTGGTATATAGAGGGGAGACCCAGTACTTC.